The 24 T cell receptor beta chains listed next were all sequenced from one sample in a study of blood T cell repertoires in COVID-19. Sequencing used immunoSEQ multiplex PCR; TCRdb keeps in-frame clones, though not all of them. The sample has some 310,000 clones; nearly 90% are singletons. The material sequenced was peripheral blood. These receptors were collected from a middle-aged woman with COVID-19, enrolled during active disease.

The chain recombines TRBV6-5 with TRBJ2-7; D might be TRBD1 (5 bases). CDR1 is MNHEY, CDR2 SVGAGI, per germline. CDR3 length: 15 residues. V shed 5 bases and J shed 0 bases, with 14 bases lying between them. CDR3 sequence (DNA): TGTGCCAGCAGTACGGCAGCCAGGGCCTCCTACGAGCAGTACTTC. Residues: CASSTAARASYEQYF.

This chain connects TRBV27 to TRBJ1-1, with TRBD1 identical over 7 bases. With V trimmed by 5 bases and J by 1 base, 10 bases remained unmatched. This CDR3 has 16 residues. Germline-derived CDR1 and CDR2 are MNHEY and SMNVEV (reference sequence). CDR3 sequence (DNA): TGTGCCAGCAGTCTCTCCGGGACAGTAACGAACACTGAAGCTTTCTTT. Protein product: CASSLSGTVTNTEAFF.

The V and J genes are TRBV2 and TRBJ2-7; possible D gene TRBD2, 5 bases. Trimming took 4 bases from V and 1 from J, leaving 20 bases between them. This CDR3 has 17 amino acids. Germline V gene sequence: CDR1 SNHLY, CDR2 FYNNEI. CDR3 bases: TGTGCCAGCAGTGGAAGACTAAGGACTTTTCAATCCTACGAGCAGTACTTC. It translates to CASSGRLRTFQSYEQYF.

The DNA for the CDR3 is TGTGCCAGCATGGGGGCGTTTACTGAAGCTTTCTTT. Its protein product is CASMGAFTEAFF. The rearrangement uses TRBV6-5 and TRBJ1-1, with D possibly TRBD1 on 6 matching bases. The CDR3 is 12 amino acids. Germline V gives CDR1 MNHEY, CDR2 SVGAGI. V lost 7 bases to trimming and J lost 5 bases, with 11 bases between them.

This sequence joins TRBV6-4 and TRBJ2-1; possibly TRBD1 for D (6 bases). The CDR3 has 15 residues. V was clipped by 3 bases and J by 4 bases, with 13 bases between them. Germline CDR1 MRHNA, CDR2 SNTAGT. DNA for the CDR3: TGTGCCAGCAGTGATCCAGCGAGGGGGTACAATGAGCAGTTCTTC. It translates to CASSDPARGYNEQFF.

The V gene is TRBV5-1, the J gene TRBJ2-1; possibly TRBD1 for D (5 bases). With 5 bases removed from V and 7 bases from J, the gap between germline ends came to 10 bases. This CDR3 spans 12 amino acids. From germline, CDR1 is SGHRS and CDR2 YFSETQ. DNA for the CDR3: TGCGCCAGCAGGAGACAGCTTAATGAGCAGTTCTTC. Its translation: CASRRQLNEQFF.

The genes are TRBV12-3 or TRBV12-4 and TRBJ1-2; D gene unclear. There are 13 residues in the CDR3. The V end was cut by 3 bases, the J end by 2 bases, with 7 bases between. The CDR3 region has the DNA TGTGCCAGCAGTTTGAGATGGAACTATGGCTACACCTTC. Translating gives CASSLRWNYGYTF.

This chain links TRBV12-5 with TRBJ1-1; D ambiguous. Germline CDR1 is LGHNT and CDR2 is FRNRAP. Trimming took 2 bases from V and 6 from J, leaving 7 bases between them. This CDR3 has 12 residues. The CDR3 DNA follows: TGTGCTAGTGGTTTGCGGCGGGCTGAAGCTTTCTTT. It yields the protein CASGLRRAEAFF.

The chain carries TRBV6-5 and TRBJ2-5; D possibly corresponds to TRBD1 (7 bases). With 8 bases removed from V and 7 bases from J, the gap between germline ends came to 14 bases. Germline CDR1 is MNHEY and CDR2 is SVGAGI. The CDR3 runs to 12 residues. The CDR3 here is CASGQGGGTQYF. The CDR3 DNA reads as TGTGCCAGCGGTCAGGGGGGAGGGACCCAGTACTTC.

Remarks on this clone: This specimen includes other DNA sequences encoding the same CDR3. This rearrangement joins TRBV7-3 to TRBJ2-5; tentatively, D is TRBD2 (5 bases). The CDR3 has 14 residues. V lost 5 bases, J lost 2 bases, and 12 bases lay in between. Germline V gives CDR1 SGHTA, CDR2 FQGTGA. The CDR3 spells CASSPSGGQETQYF. In nucleotides, the CDR3 is TGTGCCAGCAGCCCGAGCGGAGGACAAGAGACCCAGTACTTC.

The chain employs TRBV6-1 and TRBJ2-3; D is unresolved. CDR1 MNHNS and CDR2 SASEGT come from the germline V gene. The V gene lost 2 bases and the J gene lost 0 bases, with 6 bases spanning the gap. The CDR3 is 14 residues long. The CDR3 sequence is CASSEQRSTDTQYF. The DNA for the CDR3 is TGTGCCAGCAGTGAACAGCGTAGCACAGATACGCAGTATTTT.

This chain uses TRBV18 with TRBJ1-1; TRBD1 matches 7 bases. CDR3 size: 12 residues. Germline loops: CDR1 KGHSH, CDR2 LQKENI. Trimming at V came to 3 bases and at J to 10 bases, leaving 5 bases not matched to a gene. The CDR3 bases are TGTGCCAGCTCACCCGTGCGACAGGGAGCTTTCTTT. It yields the protein CASSPVRQGAFF.

The chain links TRBV7-8 to TRBJ1-5, with TRBD1 matching over 8 bases. Trimming cost V 0 bases and J 4 bases; bases outside gene matches: 2. The CDR3 extends over 15 amino acids. Germline CDR1 is SGHVS and CDR2 is FQNEAQ. CDR3 loop: CASSLAGDRNQPQHF. CDR3 bases: TGTGCCAGCAGCTTAGCGGGGGACAGGAATCAGCCCCAGCATTTT.

This clone occurred a few times. The chain employs TRBV19 and TRBJ1-5, with D possibly TRBD1 on 6 matching bases. V was trimmed by 8 bases and J by 4 bases, leaving 24 bases between them. The CDR3 covers 17 residues. Germline CDR1 LNHDA, CDR2 SQIVND (reference sequence). The CDR3 here is CASLPGGTGHTNQPQHF. DNA for the CDR3: TGTGCCAGTCTGCCGGGGGGCACGGGACACACTAATCAGCCCCAGCATTTT.

The chain couples TRBV25-1 to TRBJ1-2, with 7 positions matching TRBD1. J was trimmed by 6 bases and V by 7 bases; bases with no gene match: 11. The germline V gene encodes CDR1 MGHDK and CDR2 SYGVNS. This CDR3 contains 14 residues. CDR3 DNA sequence: TGTGCCAGCACCGACAGGGCCCAATCTCATGGCTACACCTTC. Translated, it gives CASTDRAQSHGYTF.

The chain carries TRBV28 and TRBJ2-7; the D is unclear. Germline V gene sequence: CDR1 MDHEN, CDR2 SYDVKM. V was shortened by 2 bases and J by 6 bases, with 11 bases between the two germline ends. This CDR3 is 13 amino acids long. In DNA, the CDR3 is TGTGCCAGCAGTTTAATGCGAGGCAGCGAGCAGTACTTC. As protein: CASSLMRGSEQYF.

The CDR3 DNA is TGTGCCAGCAGCGGTCGACTAGCGGGAGGGCCGAGCACAGATACGCAGTATTTT. This codes for CASSGRLAGGPSTDTQYF. This rearrangement joins TRBV7-9 to TRBJ2-3; 14 nucleotides align to TRBD2. This CDR3 spans 18 amino acids. Germline CDR1 reads SEHNR; CDR2 reads FQNEAQ (reference sequence). With 5 bases clipped from V and 0 bases from J, the junction kept 7 bases outside the gene matches.

The V gene is TRBV19, the J gene TRBJ2-7, with D hard to call. Trimming pared 7 bases from V and 0 bases from J, leaving 4 bases between. CDR3 length equals 11 residues. The germline CDR1 and CDR2 sequences are LNHDA and SQIVND (reference sequence). The CDR3, as DNA: TGTGCCAGTACCAACTCCTACGAGCAGTACTTC. This sequence encodes CASTNSYEQYF.

The rearrangement uses TRBV27 and TRBJ2-1, with 8 nucleotides matching TRBD2. The germline V gene has CDR1 MNHEY and CDR2 SMNVEV (reference sequence). CDR3 length: 15 residues. V lost 6 bases, J lost 4 bases, and 8 bases stayed unmatched. The CDR3 reads CASSPFQRGYNEQFF. The DNA of the CDR3 is TGTGCCAGCAGCCCATTTCAGCGGGGGTACAATGAGCAGTTCTTC.

The J gene is TRBJ1-1, the V gene TRBV5-1; a weak D match, TRBD1 (5 bases). CDR1 is SGHRS and CDR2 is YFSETQ in the germline V gene. This CDR3 comprises 14 residues. The ends were cut back, 3 bases at V and 5 bases at J, with 14 bases in the middle. The DNA of the CDR3 is TGCGCCAGCAGCTCCCAGGGAACAGTAACTGAAGCTTTCTTT. Protein product: CASSSQGTVTEAFF.

This chain uses TRBV7-2 with TRBJ1-5; 7 bases align to TRBD1. V shed 5 bases and J 6 bases; nucleotides not matched to a gene: 10. Germline assignment: CDR1 SGHTA and CDR2 FQGNSA. The CDR3 spans 15 residues. Here the CDR3 reads CASSALQGLLQPQHF. CDR3 nucleotide sequence: TGTGCCAGCAGCGCCCTACAGGGGCTCCTTCAGCCCCAGCATTTT.

The rearrangement links TRBV6-5 to TRBJ1-6; perhaps TRBD1 as D (5 bases). This CDR3 contains 15 residues. The V gene's germline CDR1 is MNHEY and CDR2 SVGAGI. With 0 bases removed from V and 10 bases from J, the gap between germline ends came to 13 bases. The CDR3 sequence: CASSYSRTLESPLHF. The CDR3 DNA sequence: TGTGCCAGCAGTTACTCGCGGACACTCGAGTCACCCCTCCACTTT.

The rearrangement joins TRBV6-1 to TRBJ2-7; 11 bases map to TRBD1. Trimming removed 7 bases from V and 6 bases from J; junction bases left unmatched: 11. Per the germline V gene, CDR1 is MNHNS and CDR2 is SASEGT. The CDR3 totals 15 residues. The CDR3 DNA is TGTGCCAGCAATGGACAGGGGGCAATATCGGTCGAGCAGTACTTC. It specifies CASNGQGAISVEQYF.

The CDR3 nucleotides are TGTGCCAGCAGTACGACAGGGAGGTTTGGGACAGATACGCAGTATTTT. It specifies CASSTTGRFGTDTQYF. J is TRBJ2-3 and V is TRBV6-2 or TRBV6-3; tentative D call: TRBD1 (7 bases). CDR3 size: 16 residues. Germline assignment: CDR1 MNHEY and CDR2 SVGEGT. Trimming took 5 bases from V and 3 from J, leaving 18 bases between them.